Listed here are 31 T cell receptor beta chains from one sample, sequenced in a study of sequential checkpoint blockade in melanoma. Sample treatment: randomized to nivolumab then ipilimumab (arm A) or the reverse (arm B). Sequencing used immunoSEQ multiplex PCR; TCRdb keeps in-frame clones, though not all of them. The repertoire has around 2,300 clones, 20% to 25% of them found once; the top ten carry nearly 25%. Material: tumor tissue (inferred from file names), obtained from a patient given nivolumab and ipilimumab in sequence. These receptors came from a human donor with melanoma.

The rearrangement joins TRBV5-1 to TRBJ2-2, with 7 bases matching TRBD1. The trim removed 1 base at V and 4 bases at J, leaving 4 bases unmatched. Per germline, CDR1 SGHRS and CDR2 YFSETQ. The CDR3 has 15 amino acids. In DNA, the CDR3 is TGCGCCAGCAGCTTGAGACAGGGAGCCACCGGGGAGCTGTTTTTT. It translates to CASSLRQGATGELFF.

This clone is medium-sized (0.01 to 0.1%) within its sample. The chain carries TRBV6-8 and TRBJ2-3, with 7 bases fitting TRBD2. Germline V gives CDR1 MNHGY, CDR2 SAAAGT. The J segment lost 5 bases and the V segment lost 10 bases, leaving 12 bases of the junction unmatched. There are 14 residues in the CDR3. The CDR3 DNA reads as TGTGCCATCAGGCCGGGACTACCGGGAGATACGCAGTATTTT. Its protein is CAIRPGLPGDTQYF.

The J gene is TRBJ2-7, the V gene TRBV5-1, with D perhaps matching TRBD1 or TRBD2 (6 bases each). V was shortened by 3 bases and J by 12 bases, with 22 bases between the two germline ends. The CDR3 runs to 14 residues. CDR1 and CDR2 (germline): SGHRS, YFSETQ. CDR3 protein: CASSSGDGTPRGYF. CDR3 sequence (DNA): TGCGCCAGCAGCTCGGGAGATGGGACCCCCAGGGGGTACTTC.

This clone showed up just a few times. V usage is TRBV6-8 and J usage is TRBJ2-3; 10 nucleotides align to TRBD1. In germline, CDR1 is MNHGY, CDR2 SAAAGT. V trimming: 5 bases; J trimming: 2 bases; junction bases outside the gene matches: 7. This CDR3 is built from 16 residues. The CDR3 sequence is CASSLRQGAPTDTQYF. CDR3 nucleotides: TGTGCCAGCAGTCTTCGACAGGGGGCCCCCACAGATACGCAGTATTTT.

The chain recombines TRBV6-8 with TRBJ2-3; D perhaps matches TRBD2 (5 bases). Trimming removed 10 bases at V and 0 bases at J, with 17 bases between. Germline assignment: CDR1 MNHGY and CDR2 SAAAGT. The CDR3 has 15 residues. The CDR3 sequence: CAISGGQDSTDTQYF. CDR3 in DNA: TGTGCCATCAGCGGTGGGCAGGACAGCACAGATACGCAGTATTTT.

Many counts were recorded for this clone. This chain links TRBV7-1 with TRBJ2-1; D is unresolved. TRBV7-1 is recorded as an ORF, its role being uncertain. V was cut by 4 bases and J by 4 bases, with 8 bases left in between. The CDR3 runs to 13 residues. The CDR3 protein is CASSLSLYNEQFF. In DNA form, the CDR3 reads TGTGCCAGCAGCTTAAGCCTGTACAATGAGCAGTTCTTC.

This clone occurred a few times. The J gene is TRBJ2-3, the V gene TRBV9; no firm D call. Germline V gives CDR1 SGDLS, CDR2 YYNGEE. V gave up 0 bases and J gave up 6 bases, with 20 bases separating them. The CDR3 is made up of 17 amino acids. CDR3 protein: CASSVAEIAYSFDTQYF. The CDR3 DNA reads TGTGCCAGCAGCGTAGCTGAAATAGCTTACAGTTTTGATACGCAGTATTTT.

J is TRBJ2-5 and V is TRBV15, with TRBD2 matching 16 bases. V gave up 2 bases and J gave up 5 bases; unmatched junction bases: 11. This CDR3 is 19 amino acids long. Germline CDR1 and CDR2: LNHNV and YYDKDF (reference sequence). CDR3 protein: CATSRLPGLAGGQYETQYF. The CDR3 region has the DNA TGTGCCACCAGCAGATTGCCGGGACTAGCGGGAGGGCAGTATGAGACCCAGTACTTC.

This clone has only a few counts. This chain links TRBV9 with TRBJ2-1, with 7 bases lining up with TRBD1. Germline-derived CDR1 and CDR2 are SGDLS and YYNGEE. This CDR3 has 14 residues. The J segment lost 5 bases and the V segment lost 3 bases, leaving 5 bases of the junction unmatched. CDR3 sequence reads: CASSATGWNNEQFF. In DNA, the CDR3 is TGTGCCAGCAGCGCGACAGGGTGGAACAATGAGCAGTTCTTC.

Many counts were recorded for this clone. The chain employs TRBV4-1 and TRBJ2-1, with D unclear. The germline CDR1 and CDR2 sequences are MGHRA and YSYEKL. The CDR3 runs to 12 residues. V gave up 4 bases and J gave up 5 bases, with 6 bases separating them. CDR3 in amino acids: CASSPSHNEQFF. Written as DNA, the CDR3 is TGCGCCAGCAGCCCGAGTCACAATGAGCAGTTCTTC.

This rearrangement joins TRBV28 to TRBJ1-5; D unresolved. The CDR3 contains 17 residues. Trimming removed 3 bases from V and 0 bases from J, with 15 bases in between. Germline V gene lookup returns CDR1 MDHEN and CDR2 SYDVKM. CDR3 in DNA: TGTGCCAGCAGTTTTACCGAAACCCTTTATAGCAATCAGCCCCAGCATTTT. This gives the protein CASSFTETLYSNQPQHF.

This chain uses TRBV11-3 with TRBJ1-2; TRBD1 agrees at 8 bases. V trimming: 6 bases; J trimming: 4 bases; junction bases outside the gene matches: 19. CDR1 is SGHNT and CDR2 is YENEEA in the germline V gene. The CDR3 sequence is 18 residues long. The CDR3 loop reads CASSYPMPTGDESYGYTF. CDR3 nucleotide sequence: TGTGCCAGCAGTTACCCGATGCCGACAGGGGATGAGAGCTATGGCTACACCTTC.

By share, this clone ranks as medium-sized (0.01 to 0.1%). This chain joins TRBV11-3 and TRBJ2-3; D is ambiguous. The CDR3 is 15 residues long. V was pared by 5 bases and J by 3 bases, with 15 bases between. Looked up from germline, CDR1 is SGHNT and CDR2 is YENEEA. The CDR3 DNA sequence: TGTGCCAGCAGCCAAAGGGCAAGCACAACAGATACGCAGTATTTT. This gives the protein CASSQRASTTDTQYF.

The sample holds a few counts of this clone. V and J are TRBV11-3 and TRBJ1-5; 7 bases map to TRBD1. CDR3 size: 18 residues. V trimming: 1 base; J trimming: 7 bases; junction bases outside the gene matches: 16. Germline V gene data show CDR1 as SGHNT and CDR2 as YENEEA. The DNA of the CDR3 is TGTGCCAGCAGCTTAGTTTGCGGGACAGCCTTATCGAGGCAGCCCCAGCATTTT. Translating it yields CASSLVCGTALSRQPQHF. Full variable domain (missing parts from reference TRBV11-3 and TRBJ1-5): EAGVVQSPRYKIIEKKQPVAFWCNPISGHNTLYWYLQNLGQGPELLIRYENEEAVDDSQLPKDRFSAERLKGVDSTLKIQPAELGDSAVYLCASSLVCGTALSRQPQHFGDGTRLSIL.

The V call is TRBV18, the J call TRBJ2-7; D is uncertain. Germline values: CDR1 KGHSH, CDR2 LQKENI. V lost 4 bases and J lost 1, with 8 bases in between. The CDR3 loop spans 13 amino acids. The DNA of the CDR3 is TGTGCCAGCTCACTCCCAGGTTCCTACGAGCAGTACGTC. Its translation is CASSLPGSYEQYV.

The rearrangement links TRBV6-8 to TRBJ1-1, with 9 bases fitting TRBD1. V dropped 3 bases and J dropped 4; count of bases not matched to a gene: 3. CDR1 MNHGY and CDR2 SAAAGT come from the germline V gene. CDR3 size: 14 residues. CDR3 coding DNA: TGTGCCAGCAGTTATGGGGACAGGGTCACTGAAGCTTTCTTT. Amino acids: CASSYGDRVTEAFF.

This clone occurred once. V usage is TRBV19 and J usage is TRBJ2-4; maybe TRBD1 (5 bases). The CDR3 is 11 amino acids. Germline loops: CDR1 LNHDA, CDR2 SQIVND (reference sequence). V was trimmed by 7 bases and J by 9 bases, leaving 10 bases between them. CDR3 coding DNA: TGTGCCAGTAAGCAGGGCGCCATTCAGTACTTC. Translated, it gives CASKQGAIQYF. The whole variable domain, remainder taken from reference TRBV19 and TRBJ2-4, is DGGITQSPKYLFRKEGQNVTLSCEQNLNHDAMYWYRQDPGQGLRLIYYSQIVNDFQKGDIAEGYSVSREKKESFPLTVTSAQKNPTAFYLCASKQGAIQYFGAGTRLSVL.

This clone is categorized as medium-sized (0.01 to 0.1%). The J gene is TRBJ2-7, the V gene TRBV11-3, with 9 nucleotides matching TRBD1. CDR1 is SGHNT and CDR2 is YENEEA in the germline V gene. The CDR3 is 16 amino acids. The ends lost 4 bases at V and 5 bases at J; junction bases unmatched: 12. This CDR3 reads CASSSGWGQGTHEQYF. The CDR3 DNA reads as TGTGCCAGCAGCTCTGGGTGGGGACAGGGAACACACGAGCAGTACTTC.

This clone was detected only a few times. V usage is TRBV18 and J usage is TRBJ1-5; D is unresolved. V was clipped by 3 bases and J by 0 bases, with 9 bases between them. The CDR3 totals 15 residues. In germline, CDR1 is KGHSH, CDR2 LQKENI. The CDR3 region has the DNA TGTGCCAGCTCACCGGGATTAAATAGCAATCAGCCCCAGCATTTT. Amino acid sequence: CASSPGLNSNQPQHF.

This chain links TRBV6-8 with TRBJ2-6, with D perhaps TRBD1 (6 bases). With 2 bases removed from V and 3 bases from J, the gap between germline ends came to 14 bases. This CDR3 spans 17 amino acids. Germline V CDR1 and CDR2: MNHGY, SAAAGT. As DNA, the CDR3 is TGTGCCAGCAGTTACAAAAACAGGGCCGATGGGGCCAACGTCCTGACTTTC. Translation gives CASSYKNRADGANVLTF.

This chain uses TRBV25-1 with TRBJ1-6; D call uncertain. Trimming stripped 7 bases from V and 7 bases from J, with 11 bases between. Germline CDR1 MGHDK, CDR2 SYGVNS. The CDR3 has 13 residues. In DNA, the CDR3 is TGTGCCAGCAATAGTGGTTGGAATTCACCCCTCCACTTT. This codes for CASNSGWNSPLHF.

The genes are TRBV6-8 and TRBJ2-5, with 12 bases matching TRBD2. The germline V gene encodes CDR1 MNHGY and CDR2 SAAAGT. V shed 5 bases and J 4 bases; nucleotides not matched to a gene: 8. CDR3 length: 16 residues. The CDR3 here is CASSAQASGGGETQYF. CDR3 coding DNA: TGTGCCAGCAGTGCCCAAGCTAGCGGGGGGGGAGAGACCCAGTACTTC.

This clone came up many times. This rearrangement joins TRBV11-3 to TRBJ2-5, with D perhaps given as TRBD1 or TRBD2 (6 bases each). The germline CDR1 and CDR2 sequences are SGHNT and YENEEA. Trimming pared 1 base from V and 4 bases from J, leaving 10 bases between. This CDR3 spans 14 amino acids. The CDR3 loop is CASSLVRGRETQYF. CDR3 DNA sequence: TGTGCCAGCAGCTTAGTACGGGGGCGAGAGACCCAGTACTTC. Drawing the rest from reference TRBV11-3 and TRBJ2-5, the complete variable domain is EAGVVQSPRYKIIEKKQPVAFWCNPISGHNTLYWYLQNLGQGPELLIRYENEEAVDDSQLPKDRFSAERLKGVDSTLKIQPAELGDSAVYLCASSLVRGRETQYFGPGTRLLVL.

This clone turned up a few times. The junction departs from germline at one end; a sequencing error may be responsible. The gene calls are TRBV6-8 and TRBJ1-1; TRBD1 aligns across 7 bases. This CDR3 is built from 14 residues. Germline CDR1 MNHGY, CDR2 SAAAGT. The CDR3 DNA follows: TGTGCCATCAGTGTGGCAGGGGGGCACACTGAAGCTTTCTTT. It translates to CAISVAGGHTEAFF.

V is TRBV7-2 and J is TRBJ1-6, with no clear D. Germline assignment: CDR1 SGHTA and CDR2 FQGNSA. V was pared by 3 bases and J by 10 bases, with 10 bases between. The CDR3 sequence is 13 residues long. The CDR3 region has the DNA TGTGCCAGCAGCTTCTTTGAATCATCACCCCTCCACTTT. Protein: CASSFFESSPLHF.

Sample share makes this clone medium-sized (0.01 to 0.1%). This chain links TRBV11-3 with TRBJ1-3; D ambiguous. Looked up from germline, CDR1 is SGHNT and CDR2 is YENEEA. V shed 6 bases and J shed 0 bases, with 15 bases lying between them. The CDR3 is 16 residues long. The CDR3: CASSPSTVASGNTIYF. DNA of the CDR3: TGTGCCAGCAGTCCTTCGACCGTAGCCTCTGGAAACACCATATATTTT.

This clone was recorded many times. This chain uses TRBV6-8 with TRBJ1-5; a possible D gene is TRBD1 (5 bases). CDR3 length: 15 amino acids. Germline CDR1 and CDR2: MNHGY and SAAAGT. V lost 5 bases and J lost 0, with 11 bases in between. The CDR3, as DNA: TGTGCCAGCAGTAAAGGGACGGCTAGCAATCAGCCCCAGCATTTT. Protein sequence: CASSKGTASNQPQHF.

This clone is classed as large. This chain links TRBV18 with TRBJ2-7; D may match TRBD1 or TRBD2 (6 bases each). CDR3 length: 13 amino acids. Germline CDR1 KGHSH, CDR2 LQKENI. V dropped 0 bases and J dropped 6 bases, with 9 bases sitting between them. As DNA, the CDR3 is TGTGCCAGCTCACCACCGGGGGGCTCCGAGCAGTACTTC. It specifies CASSPPGGSEQYF. The full variable domain, with the rest looked up from reference TRBV18 and TRBJ2-7, is NAGVMQNPRHLVRRRGQEARLRCSPMKGHSHVYWYRQLPEEGLKFMVYLQKENIIDESGMPKERFSAEFPKEGPSILRIQQVVRGDSAAYFCASSPPGGSEQYFGPGTRLTVT.

This chain joins TRBV5-1 and TRBJ2-1; D unresolved. V was pared by 1 base and J by 3 bases, with 11 bases between. Looked up from germline, CDR1 is SGHRS and CDR2 is YFSETQ. The CDR3 has 15 amino acids. This CDR3 reads CASSLRAGIYNEQFF. CDR3 nucleotide sequence: TGCGCCAGCAGCTTGAGGGCTGGGATCTACAATGAGCAGTTCTTC. Combining the CDR3 with reference TRBV5-1 and TRBJ2-1 gives the whole variable domain KAGVTQTPRYLIKTRGQQVTLSCSPISGHRSVSWYQQTPGQGLQFLFEYFSETQRNKGNFPGRFSGRQFSNSRSEMNVSTLELGDSALYLCASSLRAGIYNEQFFGPGTRLTVL.

The V call is TRBV19, the J call TRBJ2-3, with TRBD1 matching 8 bases. Germline CDR1 LNHDA, CDR2 SQIVND (reference sequence). This CDR3 has 15 residues. Trimming removed 3 bases from V and 4 bases from J; junction bases left unmatched: 6. CDR3 nucleotides: TGTGCCAGTAGTATCTGGACAGGGATCGCAGATACGCAGTATTTT. It encodes CASSIWTGIADTQYF.

This clone occurred a few times. The J gene is TRBJ1-2, the V gene TRBV1. TRBV1 is labeled a pseudogene. CDR3 length: 15 amino acids. The CDR3 loop reads CASSPTRSGNYGYTF. The CDR3, as DNA: TGCGCCAGCAGCCCAACAAGATCGGGGAACTATGGCTACACCTTC.